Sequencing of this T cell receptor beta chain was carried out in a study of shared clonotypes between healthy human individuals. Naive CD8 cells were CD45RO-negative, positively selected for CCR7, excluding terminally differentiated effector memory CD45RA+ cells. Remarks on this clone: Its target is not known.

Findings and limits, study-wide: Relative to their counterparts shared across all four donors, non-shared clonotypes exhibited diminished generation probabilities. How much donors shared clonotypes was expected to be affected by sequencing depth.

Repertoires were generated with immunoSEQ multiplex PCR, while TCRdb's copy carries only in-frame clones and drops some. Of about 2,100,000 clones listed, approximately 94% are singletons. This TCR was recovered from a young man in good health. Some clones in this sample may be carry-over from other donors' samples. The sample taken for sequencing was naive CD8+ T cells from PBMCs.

CDR3 in amino acids: CASNLAGPLGEQFF. The CDR3 DNA reads as TGTGCCAGCAACCTAGCGGGACCACTGGGTGAGCAGTTCTTC. The rearrangement links TRBV7-2 to TRBJ2-1, with TRBD2 matching over 9 bases. V dropped 7 bases and J dropped 9; count of bases not matched to a gene: 10. The CDR3 is made up of 14 amino acids. Germline V gene lookup returns CDR1 SGHTA and CDR2 FQGNSA. Looking up the rest from reference TRBV7-2 and TRBJ2-1 gives the full variable domain: GAGVSQSPSNKVTEKGKDVELRCDPISGHTALYWYRQSLGQGLEFLIYFQGNSAPDKSGLPSDRFSAERTGGSVSTLTIQRTQQEDSAVYLCASNLAGPLGEQFFGPGTRLTVL.